This TCR beta chain emerged from a study of T cells after yellow fever vaccination (dated by TCRdb to about 2019). Concerning the study at large: The SMART-Seq v4 Ultra Low Input RNA kit was used to prepare libraries from fractions with low cell numbers. To track T-cell clones before and after primary and booster YFV17D yellow fever vaccination, bulk TCR alpha and beta repertoires were sequenced longitudinally. Two healthy male donors, one aged 18 to 30 and one aged 30 to 39 years, made up the cohort. Blood was drawn at multiple timepoints before and after primary and secondary immunization, with bulk PBMC replicates and cell subsets isolated. What the authors observed across the whole study: Computational filtering was required because FACS-sorted repertoires could contain abundant contaminating clonotypes from the bulk population. After the booster, most clones that had expanded after primary vaccination were detected again (almost 97% of CD4 and more than 80% of CD8), suggesting broad maintenance of memory. Compared with the primary T-cell response, the secondary T-cell response was faster but weaker, reaching its peak on day 5 rather than on day 15. A small share of clonotypes occurred in both CD4 and CD8 compartments, likely arising from convergent recombination. Because the study included only a couple of donors, the extent to which the findings can be generalized is limited.

This specimen's treatment or condition label, per the study, means: live attenuated yellow fever vaccine strain. At each blood-draw timepoint, two biological replicates of bulk PBMCs were obtained. A standard Ficoll-Paque protocol was used to isolate PBMCs from peripheral blood. TriZol was used to extract RNA from bulk PBMCs, CD4 and CD8 fractions, and dextramer-positive and dextramer-negative fractions. Details on this clonotype: What this receptor recognizes is not known. The sample holds no much larger clone one base away, and base qualities are not on file.

TCR cDNA was made using 5'RACE template switching, a step that added a universal primer site and unique molecular identifiers. Priming of cDNA synthesis was performed from both the TCR alpha and TCR beta constant segments. Libraries were amplified in two PCR steps, with sample barcodes and sequencing adapters added in the second step. Sequencing of the libraries was done on either Illumina HiSeq 2500 (2x100 bp) or NovaSeq (2x150 bp). Regarding the original processing steps: MIGEC was used to demultiplex reads and collapse the reads into UMI consensus sequences, and MiXCR was used for V(D)J alignment. Vaccine-responding clonotypes were identified with edgeR using replicate PBMC samples, with FDR below 0.01 and a log2 fold change above 5 up to day 15 being required. Each bulk clonotype received a CD4 or CD8 identity based on whether the sequenced CD4 or CD8 repertoire contained that clonotype at higher abundance. Through fastp at Q25 and MiXCR, TCRdb rebuilt clones from the public reads, retaining in-frame beta chains. Duplicate CDR3 protein sequences are folded into a single record with the most common DNA and genes. For this entry, the V and J calls and clone size follow TCRdb and not the study's own pipeline. A total of 500,000 to 550,000 distinct CDR3 sequences appear in this sample, around a fifth of them only once. The ten top clones hold about 17% of the sample.

Unmatched junction bases come to 9, with V trimmed by 0 bases and J by 4 bases. From the cysteine through the phenylalanine, the CDR3 covers 17 amino acids. Only the CDR3 DNA is retained, 51 bases long and in frame from the first base. The germline V gene provides CDR1 LGHNA and CDR2 YSLEER. This clonotype originated in a man younger than 30 who received the YFV17D yellow fever vaccine. The specimen comprised PBMCs, sampled approximately 22 days after the first yellow fever vaccination. The rearrangement joined TRBV4-3 to TRBJ2-7; 10 bases in between match TRBD1. DNA sequence: TGCGCCAGCAGCCAAGATCTTTCGGTGGACAGGGGGTACGAGCAGTACTTC. Protein translation: CASSQDLSVDRGYEQYF.